The present TCR beta chain was sequenced within a study of technical replicates of blood from a few donors. The CDR3 is made up of 12 amino acids. Germline CDR1 is ENHRY and CDR2 is SYGVKD. V was cut by 8 bases and J by 4 bases, with 11 bases left in between. Sequencing was performed with immunoSEQ multiplex PCR; in TCRdb, only in-frame clones are kept and a portion is missing. The table has around 100,000 clones, roughly 95% seen once. The receptor's source is a human donor in good health. This chain uses TRBV10-3 with TRBJ1-1; TRBD1 might be the D (6 bases). The sample taken for sequencing was T cells isolated from PBMCs. This CDR3 reads CAIESRGTEAFF. In DNA form, the CDR3 reads TGTGCCATCGAGAGCAGGGGCACTGAAGCTTTCTTT.